This T cell receptor (beta chain) appears in the sequencing data of a study of low-dose radiotherapy and immunotherapy resistance in tumors. Time point defined: before trial treatment. The CDR3 has 19 residues. With V trimmed by 1 base and J by 0 bases, 11 bases remained unmatched. Germline values: CDR1 MGHRA, CDR2 YSYEKL. TRAV- and TRBV-specific primers were used for first-strand cDNA, which covered alpha and beta chains. It was with a constant-region primer and a V-primer adapter that TCRs were amplified over roughly 20 PCR cycles. It was by in vitro transcription that isolated mRNA was amplified. TCRdb re-called the reads with MiXCR, one entry per CDR3 protein. The table shows tens of thousands of distinct CDR3 sequences, with 25% occurring only once. This clonotype was counted many times.

The material sequenced was PBMCs, taken before treatment. The TCR originated in a male donor with prostate cancer. The V and J genes are TRBV4-1 and TRBJ2-7; the match to TRBD2 covers 11 bases. CDR3 loop: CASSQAPGLAEPSSYEQYF. In DNA form, the CDR3 reads TGCGCCAGCAGCCAAGCGCCGGGACTAGCGGAGCCGAGCTCCTACGAGCAGTACTTC.